These T cell receptor beta chains were read from a single sample in a study of beta chain features in type 1 diabetes. TCRdb keeps only in-frame clones here, not all; method: immunoSEQ multiplex PCR. The table shows approximately 140,000 clones, with less than 9% occurring only once. The specimen sequenced was central memory CD4+ T cells from blood. All receptors come from a woman under 40 in good health. CDR3s include the opening cysteine and the closing phenylalanine or tryptophan. A D gene is named only where the DNA matches it firmly. Clone size, where shown, is once, few, many, or a class for clones that have expanded.

TRBV9,few,15,TRBJ2-5,-,TGTGCCAGCAGCGTAGACGTGGGGCGCAGAGAGACCCAGTACTTC,CASSVDVGRRETQYF
TRBV28,few,15,TRBJ2-1,-,TGTGCCAGCAGTGCGGCCAGACAGAGCGGGAATGAGCAGTTCTTC,CASSAARQSGNEQFF
TRBV28,-,14,TRBJ2-1,TRBD2,TGTGCCAGCACCGGGACTAGCGGGTACAATGAGCAGTTCTTC,CASTGTSGYNEQFF
TRBV6-1,-,13,TRBJ2-7,-,TGTGCCAGCAGTGAAACAGGCCGCCACGAGCAGTACTTC,CASSETGRHEQYF
TRBV9,-,15,TRBJ2-1,TRBD2,TGTGCCAGCAGCGTCGGAACTAGCGGATACAATGAGCAGTTCTTC,CASSVGTSGYNEQFF
TRBV4-2,-,16,TRBJ2-1,TRBD2,TGTGCCAGCAGCCAAGAGGCTAGCGGGCCATACAATGAGCAGTTCTTC,CASSQEASGPYNEQFF
TRBV7-2,-,13,TRBJ1-5,-,TGTGCCAGCAGCTTAGAGAATAGTCAGCCCCAGCATTTT,CASSLENSQPQHF
TRBV7-2,-,13,TRBJ2-7,-,TGTGCCAGCAGCTCGAGACAGACCTACGAGCAGTACTTC,CASSSRQTYEQYF
TRBV5-4,many,14,TRBJ2-3,-,TGTGCCAGCAGCTTGGGAGGGCTGACAGATACGCAGTATTTT,CASSLGGLTDTQYF
TRBV4-3,few,16,TRBJ2-7,TRBD1,TGCGCCAGCAGCCAAGAACCCGGGACAGGGGTCCACGAGCAGTACTTC,CASSQEPGTGVHEQYF
TRBV5-8,few,16,TRBJ2-3,TRBD1,TGTGCCAGCAACCCGACCGGGACAGGCGTTATAGATACGCAGTATTTT,CASNPTGTGVIDTQYF
TRBV2,-,15,TRBJ2-2,-,TGTGCCAGCAGTGCGTGGACAGCGAACACCGGGGAGCTGTTTTTT,CASSAWTANTGELFF
TRBV7-3,-,13,TRBJ2-1,-,TGTGCCAGCAGCTTAGATATGGTTAGCGAGCAGTTCTTC,CASSLDMVSEQFF
TRBV21-1,-,15,TRBJ2-3,-,TGTGCCAGCAGCCAGGGGTTACAGGACAAGGATACGCAGTATTTT,CASSQGLQDKDTQYF
TRBV6-5,few,13,TRBJ1-1,-,TGTGCCAGTGCCCAGGACAAGAACACTGAAGCTTTCTTT,CASAQDKNTEAFF
TRBV18,few,15,TRBJ2-5,TRBD2,TGTGCCAGCTCACCACTTAGCGGGAGGACAGAGACCCAGTACTTC,CASSPLSGRTETQYF
TRBV10-3,-,18,TRBJ2-6,TRBD1,TGTGCCATCAGTCCACGGACAGGGGCTAGCTCTGGGGCCAACGTCCTGACTTTC,CAISPRTGASSGANVLTF
TRBV13,-,17,TRBJ2-5,TRBD2,TGTGCCAGCAGCTTAGGGACTAGCGGGAGGGATCAAGAGACCCAGTACTTC,CASSLGTSGRDQETQYF
TRBV14,few,16,TRBJ1-2,TRBD1,TGTGCCAGCAGCCAAGATTGGACAGGGGATCCTTATGGCTACACCTTC,CASSQDWTGDPYGYTF
TRBV7-9,few,12,TRBJ2-3,-,TGTGCCAGCAGCTTAGACTTCGATACGCAGTATTTT,CASSLDFDTQYF
TRBV7-9,many,14,TRBJ2-3,TRBD1,TGTGCCAGCAGCGCGGGACAGGGGGTTGATACGCAGTATTTT,CASSAGQGVDTQYF
TRBV4-3,few,17,TRBJ2-1,TRBD1,TGCGCCAGCAGCCAAGATATAAAACAGGGGACCTACAATGAGCAGTTCTTC,CASSQDIKQGTYNEQFF
TRBV29-1,-,13,TRBJ2-3,-,TGCAGCGTGCGGGGCTCTAGCACAGATACGCAGTATTTT,CSVRGSSTDTQYF
TRBV6-1,-,15,TRBJ2-5,-,TGTGCCAGCAAATGGCAGGGCCCCGCGGGGGAGACCCAGTACTTC,CASKWQGPAGETQYF
TRBV28,-,16,TRBJ2-2,-,TGTGCCAGCAGTTCCCCGGCCAGCGCGAACACCGGGGAGCTGTTTTTT,CASSSPASANTGELFF
TRBV4-3,few,15,TRBJ1-1,TRBD1,TGCGCCAGCAGCCAGTTGACAGGGCCCCGGGCTGAAGCTTTCTTT,CASSQLTGPRAEAFF
TRBV7-9,few,16,TRBJ2-3,TRBD2,TGTGCCAGCAGCCTGGGACTAGCGGGGCACACAGATACGCAGTATTTT,CASSLGLAGHTDTQYF
TRBV10-3,-,14,TRBJ2-5,TRBD2,TGTGCCATCGGGGGGACTAGCCGGCCAGAGACCCAGTACTTC,CAIGGTSRPETQYF
TRBV18,few,14,TRBJ1-2,TRBD1,TGTGCCAGCTCACCAGCTGGACAGGGAGGCGGCTACACCTTC,CASSPAGQGGGYTF
TRBV28,-,14,TRBJ2-5,-,TGTGCCAGCAGTTTAGGGGGCTGGCAAGAGACCCAGTACTTC,CASSLGGWQETQYF
TRBV30,few,13,TRBJ1-1,-,TGTGCCTGGACGAGGGTAATGAACACTGAAGCTTTCTTT,CAWTRVMNTEAFF
TRBV4-2,few,15,TRBJ2-1,TRBD2,TGTGCCAGCAGCCAAGATCTGGGACTAGTCAATGAGCAGTTCTTC,CASSQDLGLVNEQFF
TRBV4-3,few,15,TRBJ2-4,-,TGCGCCAGCAGCGCCCGGGAAAGGGAGCCGAACATTCAGTACTTC,CASSAREREPNIQYF
TRBV4-3,-,16,TRBJ2-7,TRBD1,TGCGCCAGCAGCCAAGATACGACAGGGGCCTCCTACGAGCAGTACTTC,CASSQDTTGASYEQYF
TRBV27,-,14,TRBJ1-5,TRBD1,TGTGCCAGCACACCGACAGGGAGCAATCAGCCCCAGCATTTT,CASTPTGSNQPQHF
TRBV18,many,15,TRBJ2-7,TRBD1,TGTGCCAGCTCACGCGGACAGGGGGTCACCTACGAGCAGTACTTC,CASSRGQGVTYEQYF
TRBV2,many,15,TRBJ2-6,-,TGTGCCAGCATAGGAAACAGGGCTGGGGCCAACGTCCTGACTTTC,CASIGNRAGANVLTF
TRBV27,few,16,TRBJ2-1,TRBD2,TGTGCCAGCAGTTCACGACCGGGACTAGCGGACAATGAGCAGTTCTTC,CASSSRPGLADNEQFF
TRBV7-7,few,19,TRBJ2-6,-,TGTGCTAGCAGCCCCCTGCCCCTACAAGGGAGCTCTGGGGCCAACGTCCTGACTTTC,CASSPLPLQGSSGANVLTF
TRBV14,few,13,TRBJ2-7,-,TGTGCCAGCAGCCGGCGACTGTACTACGAGCAGTACTTC,CASSRRLYYEQYF
TRBV28,few,14,TRBJ2-7,-,TGTGCCAGCAGTTCAGTGGGCCCGTCCTACGAGCAGTACTTC,CASSSVGPSYEQYF
TRBV19,-,16,TRBJ2-2,TRBD2,TGTGCCAGCGACTACGGGGGGAGACTCAACACCGGGGAGCTGTTTTTT,CASDYGGRLNTGELFF
TRBV27,few,15,TRBJ2-1,-,TGTGCCAGCAGTTACGGTATGAGCTCCTACAATGAGCAGTTCTTC,CASSYGMSSYNEQFF
TRBV2,-,15,TRBJ1-4,-,TGTGCCAGCATTAACGGTTTCGCCTCTAATGAAAAACTGTTTTTT,CASINGFASNEKLFF